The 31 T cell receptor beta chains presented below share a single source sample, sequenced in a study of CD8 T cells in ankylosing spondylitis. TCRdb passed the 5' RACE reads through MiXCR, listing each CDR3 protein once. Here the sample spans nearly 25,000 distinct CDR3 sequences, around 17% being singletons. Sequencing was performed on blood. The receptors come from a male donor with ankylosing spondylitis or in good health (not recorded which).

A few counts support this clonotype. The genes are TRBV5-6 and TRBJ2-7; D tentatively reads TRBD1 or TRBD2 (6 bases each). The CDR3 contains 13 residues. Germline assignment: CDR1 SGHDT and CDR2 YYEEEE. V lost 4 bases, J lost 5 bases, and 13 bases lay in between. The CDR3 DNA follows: TGTGCCAGCAGCCAAGGGGGGTATCACGAGCAGTACGTC. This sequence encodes CASSQGGYHEQYV.

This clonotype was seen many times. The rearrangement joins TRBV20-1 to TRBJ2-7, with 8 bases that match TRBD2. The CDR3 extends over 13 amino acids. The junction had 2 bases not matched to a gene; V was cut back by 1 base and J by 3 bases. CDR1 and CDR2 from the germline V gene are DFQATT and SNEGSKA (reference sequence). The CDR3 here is CSARVLADYEQYF. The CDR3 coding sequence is TGCAGTGCTAGAGTACTAGCGGACTACGAGCAGTACTTC.

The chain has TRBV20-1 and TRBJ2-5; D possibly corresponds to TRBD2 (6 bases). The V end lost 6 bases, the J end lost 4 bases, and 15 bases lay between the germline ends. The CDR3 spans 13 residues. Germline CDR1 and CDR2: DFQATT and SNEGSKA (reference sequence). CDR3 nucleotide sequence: TGCAGTGCCGCGGGGCCCTCCGGAGAGACCCAGTACTTC. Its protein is CSAAGPSGETQYF.

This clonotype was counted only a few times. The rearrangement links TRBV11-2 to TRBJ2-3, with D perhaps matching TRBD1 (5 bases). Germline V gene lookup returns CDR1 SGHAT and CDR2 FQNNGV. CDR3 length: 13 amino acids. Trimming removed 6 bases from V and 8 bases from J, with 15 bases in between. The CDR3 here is CASRGALAPTQYF. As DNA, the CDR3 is TGTGCCAGCAGAGGGGCGTTGGCTCCTACGCAGTATTTT. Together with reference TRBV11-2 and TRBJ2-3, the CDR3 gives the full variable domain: EAGVAQSPRYKIIEKRQSVAFWCNPISGHATLYWYQQILGQGPKLLIQFQNNGVVDDSQLPKDRFSAERLKGVDSTLKIQPAKLEDSAVYLCASRGALAPTQYFGPGTRLTVL.

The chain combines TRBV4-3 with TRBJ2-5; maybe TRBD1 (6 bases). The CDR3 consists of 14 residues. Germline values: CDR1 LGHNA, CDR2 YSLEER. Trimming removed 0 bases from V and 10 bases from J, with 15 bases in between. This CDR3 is CASSQDRGVSSQYF. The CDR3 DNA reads TGCGCCAGCAGCCAAGACAGGGGAGTTAGTAGCCAGTACTTC.

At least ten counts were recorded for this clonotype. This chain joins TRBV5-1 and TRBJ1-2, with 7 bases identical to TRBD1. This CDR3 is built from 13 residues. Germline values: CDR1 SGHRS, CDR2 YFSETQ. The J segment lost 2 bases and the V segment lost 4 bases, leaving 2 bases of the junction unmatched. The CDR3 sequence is CASSQGQNYGYTF. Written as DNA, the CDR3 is TGCGCCAGCAGCCAGGGACAGAACTATGGCTACACCTTC.

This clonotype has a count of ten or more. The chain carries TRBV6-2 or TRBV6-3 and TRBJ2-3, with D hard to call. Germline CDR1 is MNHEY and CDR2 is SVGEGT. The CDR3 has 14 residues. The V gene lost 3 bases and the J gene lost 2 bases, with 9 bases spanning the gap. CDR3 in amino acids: CASSYMSVTDTQYF. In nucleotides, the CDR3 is TGTGCCAGCAGTTATATGAGCGTCACAGATACGCAGTATTTT.

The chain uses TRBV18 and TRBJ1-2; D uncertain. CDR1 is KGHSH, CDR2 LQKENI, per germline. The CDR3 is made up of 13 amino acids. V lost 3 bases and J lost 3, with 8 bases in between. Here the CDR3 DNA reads TGTGCCAGCTCACCGGCACAGTACTATGGCTACACCTTC. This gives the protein CASSPAQYYGYTF.

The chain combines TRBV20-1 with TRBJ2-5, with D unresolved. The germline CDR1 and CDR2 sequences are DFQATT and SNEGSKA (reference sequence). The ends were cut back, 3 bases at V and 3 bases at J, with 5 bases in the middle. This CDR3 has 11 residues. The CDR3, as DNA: TGCAGTGCTAGGCCCAAAGAGACCCAGTACTTC. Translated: CSARPKETQYF.

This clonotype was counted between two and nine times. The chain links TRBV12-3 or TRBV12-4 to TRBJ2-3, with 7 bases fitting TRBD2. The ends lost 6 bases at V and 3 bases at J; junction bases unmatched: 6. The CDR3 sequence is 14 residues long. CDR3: CASSLGTTTDTQYF. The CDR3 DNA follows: TGTGCCAGCAGCCTCGGGACTACTACAGATACGCAGTATTTT.

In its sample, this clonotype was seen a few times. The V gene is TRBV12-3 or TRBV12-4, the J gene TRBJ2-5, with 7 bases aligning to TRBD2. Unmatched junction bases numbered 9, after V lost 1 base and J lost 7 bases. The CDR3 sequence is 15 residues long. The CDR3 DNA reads TGTGCCAGCAGTTTAGTATCAGGGACTAATCCGACCCAGTACTTC. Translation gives CASSLVSGTNPTQYF.

The CDR3 DNA reads TGTGCCATCAGTGCTTTCGGACTAGCGGAGCCCGCGAACACCGGGGAGCTGTTTTTT. Translated: CAISAFGLAEPANTGELFF. The chain employs TRBV10-3 and TRBJ2-2; 10 bases fit TRBD2. The CDR3 has 19 amino acids. J gave up 0 bases and V 4 bases, and 11 bases lay outside the gene matches. Germline V CDR1 and CDR2: ENHRY, SYGVKD.

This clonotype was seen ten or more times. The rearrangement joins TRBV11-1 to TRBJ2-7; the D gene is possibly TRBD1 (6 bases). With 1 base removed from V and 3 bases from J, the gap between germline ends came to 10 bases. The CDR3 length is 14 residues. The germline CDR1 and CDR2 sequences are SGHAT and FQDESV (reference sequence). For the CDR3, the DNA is TGTGCCAGCAGCTTAGGTCTGACAGGCTACGAGCAGTACTTC. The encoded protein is CASSLGLTGYEQYF.

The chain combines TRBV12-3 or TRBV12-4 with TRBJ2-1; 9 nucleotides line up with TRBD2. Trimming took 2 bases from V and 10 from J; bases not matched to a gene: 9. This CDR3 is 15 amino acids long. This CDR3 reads CASSLQAGGFREQFF. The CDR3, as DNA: TGTGCCAGCAGTTTACAGGCGGGGGGGTTTCGGGAGCAGTTCTTC.

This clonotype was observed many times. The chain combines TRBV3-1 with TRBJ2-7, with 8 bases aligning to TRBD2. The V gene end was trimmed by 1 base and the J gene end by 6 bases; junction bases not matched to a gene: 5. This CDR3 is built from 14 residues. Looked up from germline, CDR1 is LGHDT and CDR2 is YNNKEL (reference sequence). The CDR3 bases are TGTGCCAGCAGCCAAGGCCAGCGGGAGTTCGAGCAGTACTTC. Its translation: CASSQGQREFEQYF.

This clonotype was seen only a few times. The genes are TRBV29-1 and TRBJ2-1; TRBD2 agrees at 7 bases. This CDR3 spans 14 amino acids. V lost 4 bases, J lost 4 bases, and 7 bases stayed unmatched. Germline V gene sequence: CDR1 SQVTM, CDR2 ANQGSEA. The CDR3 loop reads CSVVTGGLYNEQFF. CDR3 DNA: TGCAGCGTTGTCACGGGAGGCCTTTACAATGAGCAGTTCTTC.

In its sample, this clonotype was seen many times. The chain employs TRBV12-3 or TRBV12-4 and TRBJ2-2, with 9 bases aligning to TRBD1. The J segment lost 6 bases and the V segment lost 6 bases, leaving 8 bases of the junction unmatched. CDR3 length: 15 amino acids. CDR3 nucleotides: TGTGCCAGCAGCAGCGGACAGGGGAAGGCCGGGGAGCTGTTTTTT. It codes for CASSSGQGKAGELFF.

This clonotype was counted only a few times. The CDR3 DNA sequence: TGTGCCAGCAGTTTATTCCCTAGCGGGAAGGATGAGCAGTTCTTC. It translates to CASSLFPSGKDEQFF. This rearrangement joins TRBV12-3 or TRBV12-4 to TRBJ2-1; 9 nucleotides align to TRBD2. The length of the CDR3 is 15 residues. Trimming removed 2 bases from V and 8 bases from J; junction bases left unmatched: 7.

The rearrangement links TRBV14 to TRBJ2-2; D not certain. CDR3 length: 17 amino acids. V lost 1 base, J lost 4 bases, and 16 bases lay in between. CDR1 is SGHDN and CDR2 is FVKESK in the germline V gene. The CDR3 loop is CASSQGRTAPPTGELFF. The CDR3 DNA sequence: TGTGCCAGCAGCCAAGGTAGAACGGCACCCCCCACCGGGGAGCTGTTTTTT.

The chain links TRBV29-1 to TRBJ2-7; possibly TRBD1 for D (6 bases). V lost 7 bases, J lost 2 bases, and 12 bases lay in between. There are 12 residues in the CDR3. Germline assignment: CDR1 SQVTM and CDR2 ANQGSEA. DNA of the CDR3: TGCAGCGCGAGGGACACCCCCTACGAGCAGTACTTC. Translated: CSARDTPYEQYF.

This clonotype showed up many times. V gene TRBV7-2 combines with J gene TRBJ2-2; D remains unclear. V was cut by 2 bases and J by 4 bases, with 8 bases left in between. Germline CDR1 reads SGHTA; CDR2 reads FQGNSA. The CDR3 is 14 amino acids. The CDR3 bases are TGTGCCAGCAGCTTATACGGCATCACCGGGGAGCTGTTTTTT. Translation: CASSLYGITGELFF.

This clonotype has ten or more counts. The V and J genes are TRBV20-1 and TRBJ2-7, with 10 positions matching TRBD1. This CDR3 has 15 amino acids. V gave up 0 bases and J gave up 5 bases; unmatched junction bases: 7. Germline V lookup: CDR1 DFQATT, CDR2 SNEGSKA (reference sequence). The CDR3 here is CSARDRGTGAHEQYF. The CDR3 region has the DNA TGCAGTGCTAGAGATAGAGGGACAGGGGCCCACGAGCAGTACTTC.

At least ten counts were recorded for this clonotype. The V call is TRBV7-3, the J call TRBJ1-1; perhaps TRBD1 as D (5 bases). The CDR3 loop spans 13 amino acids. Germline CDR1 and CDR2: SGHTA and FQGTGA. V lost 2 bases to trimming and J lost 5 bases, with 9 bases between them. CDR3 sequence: CASSLLKGTEAFF. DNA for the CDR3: TGTGCCAGCAGCTTACTGAAGGGGACTGAAGCTTTCTTT.

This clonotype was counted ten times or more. CDR3 protein: CSARDPEVEQYF. In DNA form, the CDR3 reads TGCAGTGCTCGGGACCCAGAAGTGGAGCAGTACTTC. The chain employs TRBV20-1 and TRBJ2-7; D is perhaps TRBD1 or TRBD2 (5 bases each). Trimming stripped 5 bases from V and 7 bases from J, with 15 bases between. The CDR3 length is 12 residues. The V gene's germline CDR1 is DFQATT and CDR2 SNEGSKA (reference sequence).

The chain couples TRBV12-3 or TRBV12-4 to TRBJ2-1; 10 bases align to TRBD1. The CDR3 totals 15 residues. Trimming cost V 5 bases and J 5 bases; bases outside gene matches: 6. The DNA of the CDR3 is TGTGCCAGCAGTCCCGGACAGGGGGGCCACAATGAGCAGTTCTTC. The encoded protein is CASSPGQGGHNEQFF.

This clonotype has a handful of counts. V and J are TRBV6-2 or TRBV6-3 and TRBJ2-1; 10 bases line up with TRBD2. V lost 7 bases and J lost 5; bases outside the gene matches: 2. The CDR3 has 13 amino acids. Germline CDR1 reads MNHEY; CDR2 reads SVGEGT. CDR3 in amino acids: CASKAGGDNEQFF. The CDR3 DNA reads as TGTGCCAGCAAAGCGGGGGGGGACAATGAGCAGTTCTTC.

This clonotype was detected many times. The DNA for the CDR3 is TGTGCCAGCAGTCTGTTAGCGGCGGGCACAGATACGCAGTATTTT. Protein sequence: CASSLLAAGTDTQYF. V and J are TRBV27 and TRBJ2-3, with a weak D call TRBD2 (6 bases). This CDR3 is 15 amino acids long. CDR1 and CDR2 from the germline V gene are MNHEY and SMNVEV (reference sequence). V dropped 5 bases and J dropped 1 base, with 13 bases sitting between them.

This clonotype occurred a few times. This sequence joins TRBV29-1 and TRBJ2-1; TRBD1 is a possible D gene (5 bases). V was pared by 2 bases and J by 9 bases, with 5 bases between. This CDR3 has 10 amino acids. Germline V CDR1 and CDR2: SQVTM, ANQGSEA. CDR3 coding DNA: TGCAGCGTTGAACAGGGTGAGCAGTTCTTC. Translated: CSVEQGEQFF.

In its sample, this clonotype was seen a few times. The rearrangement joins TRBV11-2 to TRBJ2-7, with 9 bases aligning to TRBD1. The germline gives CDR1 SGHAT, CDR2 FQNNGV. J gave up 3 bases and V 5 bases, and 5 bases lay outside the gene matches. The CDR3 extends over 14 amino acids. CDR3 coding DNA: TGTGCCAGCAGCCAGGGACAGGGACTCTACGAGCAGTACTTC. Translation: CASSQGQGLYEQYF.

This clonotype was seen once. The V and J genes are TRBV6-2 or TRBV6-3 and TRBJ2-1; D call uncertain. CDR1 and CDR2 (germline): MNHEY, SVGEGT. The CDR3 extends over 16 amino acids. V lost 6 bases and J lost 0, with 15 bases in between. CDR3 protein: CASSPIGIGSYNEQFF. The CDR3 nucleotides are TGTGCCAGCAGCCCCATAGGGATAGGCTCCTACAATGAGCAGTTCTTC.

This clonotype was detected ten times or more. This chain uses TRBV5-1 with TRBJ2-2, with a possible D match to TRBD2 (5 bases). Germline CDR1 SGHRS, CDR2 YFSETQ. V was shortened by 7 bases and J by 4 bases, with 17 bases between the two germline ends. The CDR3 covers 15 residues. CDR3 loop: CASPSLRDSTGELFF. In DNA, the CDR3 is TGCGCCAGCCCTTCCCTACGGGATAGCACCGGGGAGCTGTTTTTT.